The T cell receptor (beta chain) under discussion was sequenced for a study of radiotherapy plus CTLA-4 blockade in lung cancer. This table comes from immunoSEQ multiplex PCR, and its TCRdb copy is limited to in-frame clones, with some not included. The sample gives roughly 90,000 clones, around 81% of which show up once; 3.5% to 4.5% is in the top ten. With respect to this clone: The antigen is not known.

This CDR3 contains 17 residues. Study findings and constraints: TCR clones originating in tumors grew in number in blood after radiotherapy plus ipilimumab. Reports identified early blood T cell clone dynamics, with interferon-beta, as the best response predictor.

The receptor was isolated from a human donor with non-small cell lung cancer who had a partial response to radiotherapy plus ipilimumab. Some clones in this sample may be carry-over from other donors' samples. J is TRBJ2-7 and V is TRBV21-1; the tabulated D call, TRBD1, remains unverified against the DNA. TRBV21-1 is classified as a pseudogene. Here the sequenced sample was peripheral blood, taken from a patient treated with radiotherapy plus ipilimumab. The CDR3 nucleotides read TGTGCCAGCAGCAAAGACGGGAGAGGACAGGGGACGTCCGAGCAGTACTTC. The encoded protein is CASSKDGRGQGTSEQYF.